A single sample gave rise to the 20 T cell receptor beta chains below, sequenced in a study of blood T cells in healthy people across ages. For the second PCR, which ran for roughly 6 to 12 cycles, a sample-barcoded 5' primer and a J-beta primer mix were used. TCRdb independently ran MiXCR on the 5' RACE reads; one entry per CDR3 protein. Here the sample spans 600,000 to 650,000 distinct CDR3 sequences, under 65% being singletons. Sequenced sample: blood. The source is a man in his fifties or sixties in good health.

This clonotype was recorded once. J is TRBJ1-2 and V is TRBV12-5, with TRBD1 matching over 7 bases. CDR3 length: 11 amino acids. Trimming cost V 10 bases and J 13 bases; bases outside gene matches: 12. CDR1 is LGHNT, CDR2 FRNRAP, per germline. The CDR3 DNA follows: TGTGCTACTCGGGACAGCCTACCCAGCACCTTC. Protein sequence: CATRDSLPSTF. Based on the CDR3 plus reference TRBV12-5 and TRBJ1-2, the full variable domain is DARVTQTPRHKVTEMGQEVTMRCQPILGHNTVFWYRQTMMQGLELLAYFRNRAPLDDSGMPKDRFSAEMPDATLATLKIQPSEPRDSAVYFCATRDSLPSTFGSGTRLTVV.

The chain uses TRBV4-1 and TRBJ2-3, with D maybe TRBD1 (5 bases). The germline CDR1 and CDR2 sequences are MGHRA and YSYEKL. The length of the CDR3 is 16 residues. Trimming shortened V by 0 bases and J by 1 base, and 11 bases separated the two germline ends. The CDR3 DNA reads as TGCGCCAGCAGCCAAGAAGTAATAGGGGGCACAGATACGCAGTATTTT. Translation: CASSQEVIGGTDTQYF.

This rearrangement joins TRBV5-1 to TRBJ2-2; D ambiguous. The germline V gene encodes CDR1 SGHRS and CDR2 YFSETQ. The CDR3 spans 15 residues. Trimming took 4 bases from V and 6 from J, leaving 16 bases between them. The CDR3, as DNA: TGCGCCAGCAGCCAGGCAGTCGGCGGCCCCGGGGAGCTGTTTTTT. Protein sequence: CASSQAVGGPGELFF.

This chain uses TRBV24-1 with TRBJ2-1, with a weak D call TRBD2 (6 bases). Between the trimmed V and J ends, which lost 9 bases and 0 bases, there was a span of 14 bases. This CDR3 comprises 15 residues. CDR1 is KGHDR, CDR2 SFDVKD, per germline. The CDR3 region is CATDTGTSSYNEQFF. CDR3 sequence (DNA): TGTGCCACCGATACCGGGACTTCCTCCTACAATGAGCAGTTCTTC.

This clonotype was picked up a small number of times. The V gene is TRBV5-1, the J gene TRBJ2-5; TRBD1 aligns across 12 bases. The V gene end was trimmed by 2 bases and the J gene end by 4 bases; junction bases not matched to a gene: 6. The CDR3 runs to 16 residues. The V gene's germline CDR1 is SGHRS and CDR2 YFSETQ. CDR3 sequence: CASSFAGTGGGETQYF. CDR3 nucleotides: TGCGCCAGCAGCTTCGCCGGGACAGGGGGCGGAGAGACCCAGTACTTC.

This clonotype was seen a handful of times. V gene TRBV24-1 combines with J gene TRBJ2-3, with no clear D. The length of the CDR3 is 14 residues. The ends were cut back, 4 bases at V and 0 bases at J, with 7 bases in the middle. Germline CDR1 KGHDR, CDR2 SFDVKD. The chain's CDR3 is CATSDPTSTDTQYF. For the CDR3, the DNA is TGTGCCACCAGTGACCCCACAAGCACAGATACGCAGTATTTT.

The genes are TRBV27 and TRBJ2-6; the D gene is possibly TRBD1 (5 bases). Trimming took 8 bases from V and 0 from J, leaving 14 bases between them. Looked up from germline, CDR1 is MNHEY and CDR2 is SMNVEV (reference sequence). This CDR3 is built from 16 residues. CDR3 amino acids: CASGLRQFSGANVLTF. The CDR3 nucleotides read TGTGCCAGCGGCCTACGACAGTTCTCTGGGGCCAACGTCCTGACTTTC.

Only a few counts were recorded for this clonotype. The chain couples TRBV20-1 to TRBJ2-5, with TRBD2 matching over 10 bases. J lost 4 bases, V lost 5 bases, and 4 bases had no gene match. Germline loops: CDR1 DFQATT, CDR2 SNEGSKA (reference sequence). The CDR3 runs to 13 residues. The chain's CDR3 is CSAAASGGETQYF. The CDR3 DNA reads TGCAGTGCTGCTGCTAGCGGGGGAGAGACCCAGTACTTC.

This clonotype was counted only a few times. V and J are TRBV10-3 and TRBJ2-6; D possibly matches TRBD1 or TRBD2 (6 bases each). This CDR3 comprises 16 residues. Germline V lookup: CDR1 ENHRY, CDR2 SYGVKD. Trimming took 0 bases from V and 2 from J, leaving 8 bases between them. CDR3 loop: CAISESRGAGANVLTF. The DNA for the CDR3 is TGTGCCATCAGTGAGTCAAGGGGGGCTGGGGCCAACGTCCTGACTTTC.

This clonotype was counted a few times. The chain carries TRBV10-3 and TRBJ1-2; D ambiguous. The germline CDR1 and CDR2 sequences are ENHRY and SYGVKD. V dropped 8 bases and J dropped 4 bases, with 11 bases sitting between them. CDR3 length: 12 residues. CDR3 in DNA: TGTGCCATCGGTGGGGTCGGCTATGGCTACACCTTC. Protein product: CAIGGVGYGYTF.

This chain's CDR3 is CSARSSGGSPGYEQYF. The CDR3 DNA reads as TGCAGTGCTAGATCTAGCGGGGGGTCACCCGGCTACGAGCAGTACTTC. The V gene is TRBV20-1, the J gene TRBJ2-7; 11 bases are a match to TRBD2. This CDR3 has 16 residues. Trimming cost V 2 bases and J 3 bases; bases outside gene matches: 9. Germline lookup yields CDR1 DFQATT and CDR2 SNEGSKA (reference sequence).

The gene calls are TRBV20-1 and TRBJ1-5; 7 positions agree with TRBD1. The CDR3 totals 15 residues. Germline CDR1 and CDR2: DFQATT and SNEGSKA (reference sequence). With V trimmed by 6 bases and J by 5 bases, 13 bases remained unmatched. CDR3 in amino acids: CSALGRGLVDQPQHF. CDR3 DNA: TGCAGTGCGTTAGGTAGGGGGCTAGTTGATCAGCCCCAGCATTTT.

DNA for the CDR3: TGCAGTGGCCAGTCGGAGCCCTTCTACGAGCAGTACTTC. This translates into CSGQSEPFYEQYF. V is TRBV20-1 and J is TRBJ2-7, with D hard to call. CDR1 and CDR2 from the germline V gene are DFQATT and SNEGSKA (reference sequence). This CDR3 comprises 13 residues. V gave up 7 bases and J gave up 3 bases, with 16 bases separating them.

V is TRBV20-1 and J is TRBJ1-5, with 7 bases aligning to TRBD1. CDR1 is DFQATT, CDR2 SNEGSKA, per germline (reference sequence). The CDR3 has 16 amino acids. V lost 5 bases and J lost 0; bases outside the gene matches: 10. The CDR3 nucleotides are TGCAGTGCTTACGGTGGAGGGGGCCATAGCAATCAGCCCCAGCATTTT. Translation: CSAYGGGGHSNQPQHF.

The J gene is TRBJ2-5, the V gene TRBV10-3, with 7 nucleotides matching TRBD1. Losses at the gene ends were 8 bases for V and 5 bases for J; bases not matched to a gene: 8. Germline CDR1 is ENHRY and CDR2 is SYGVKD. This CDR3 spans 13 amino acids. CDR3 loop: CAIQGVAGETQYF. DNA for the CDR3: TGTGCCATCCAGGGGGTAGCAGGGGAGACCCAGTACTTC.

The chain employs TRBV7-2 and TRBJ1-2; 11 positions agree with TRBD1. Per the germline V gene, CDR1 is SGHTA and CDR2 is FQGNSA. This CDR3 is built from 15 residues. J lost 5 bases, V lost 1 base, and 3 bases had no gene match. The CDR3 DNA reads as TGTGCCAGCAGCTTAGGGACAGGGGGCGGGTATGGCTACACCTTC. Protein: CASSLGTGGGYGYTF.

The rearrangement uses TRBV10-3 and TRBJ2-2, with TRBD1 identical over 8 bases. The CDR3 length is 14 residues. Germline CDR1 is ENHRY and CDR2 is SYGVKD. J was trimmed by 2 bases and V by 6 bases; bases with no gene match: 2. CDR3 sequence (DNA): TGTGCCATCAGGGGACAGGCAAACACCGGGGAGCTGTTTTTT. Its protein is CAIRGQANTGELFF.

This chain joins TRBV6-2 or TRBV6-3 and TRBJ2-4; 8 positions match TRBD2. This CDR3 contains 14 residues. After removal of 4 bases from V and 11 bases from J, the junction contained 10 bases not matched to a gene. Per germline, CDR1 MNHEY and CDR2 SVGEGT. The CDR3 coding sequence is TGTGCCAGCAGTTCCGGGACTAGGAACAATTTTCAGTACTTC. Amino acids: CASSSGTRNNFQYF.

A few counts support this clonotype. The chain employs TRBV5-6 and TRBJ2-5, with 13 positions matching TRBD2. The ends lost 3 bases at V and 2 bases at J; junction bases unmatched: 1. This CDR3 is 15 amino acids long. Germline V gives CDR1 SGHDT, CDR2 YYEEEE. The CDR3: CASSWGLAGQETQYF. DNA of the CDR3: TGTGCCAGCAGCTGGGGACTAGCGGGACAAGAGACCCAGTACTTC.

The chain carries TRBV7-2 and TRBJ2-6, with TRBD1 matching 9 bases. Trimming took 2 bases from V and 2 from J; bases not matched to a gene: 1. CDR3 length: 16 residues. CDR1 and CDR2 (germline): SGHTA, FQGNSA. The CDR3 sequence: CASSLRTGAGANVLTF. The CDR3 bases are TGTGCCAGCAGCTTACGGACAGGGGCTGGGGCCAACGTCCTGACTTTC.